This T cell receptor (beta chain) stems from a study of cytomegalovirus exposure and HLA in healthy donors. Notes on the study in general: Using a false discovery rate of 0.05, a later analysis showed that some 16,000 TCR beta sequences were associated with HLA alleles. In a later analysis, most CMV-associated TCR beta chains appeared HLA-restricted.

Primers included in the PCR were 60 Vbeta and 13 Jbeta primers. As originally analysed: The count from a later analysis was 65 million to 90 million unique TCR beta chains, about 9.9 million of them shared. Assay: immunoSEQ multiplex PCR; the TCRdb copy retains only in-frame clones and omits some. V and J calls and clone size come straight from that table; D and trimming were deduced from the DNA. This table has some 180,000 clones, roughly 85% appearing once. As concerns this clone: Its antigen is undetermined.

All donors participated as healthy donors of bone marrow. The CDR3 loop spans 15 amino acids. CDR1 and CDR2 (germline): KGHSH, LQKENI. V was trimmed by 3 bases and J by 0 bases, leaving 10 bases between them. This receptor was taken from a woman between 50 and 59 years old in good health and CMV-seronegative. Sample: PBMCs. The genes are TRBV18 and TRBJ2-3, with a possible D match to TRBD2 (6 bases). Here the CDR3 DNA reads TGTGCCAGCTCACCCCGGGAGAAAAGCACAGATACGCAGTATTTT. It is translated as CASSPREKSTDTQYF.